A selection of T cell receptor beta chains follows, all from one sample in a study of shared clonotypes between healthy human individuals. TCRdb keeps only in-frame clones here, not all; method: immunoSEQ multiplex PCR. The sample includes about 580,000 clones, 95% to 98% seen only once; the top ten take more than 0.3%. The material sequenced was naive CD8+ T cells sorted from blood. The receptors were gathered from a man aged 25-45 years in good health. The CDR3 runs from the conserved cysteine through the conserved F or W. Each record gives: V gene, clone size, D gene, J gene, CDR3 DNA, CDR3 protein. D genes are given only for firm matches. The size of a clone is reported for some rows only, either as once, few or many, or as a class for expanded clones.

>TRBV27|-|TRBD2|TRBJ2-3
TGTGCCAGCAGTTGGAGTAGCGGGAGGTCAGATACGCAGTATTTT
CASSWSSGRSDTQYF
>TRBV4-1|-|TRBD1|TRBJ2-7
TGCGCCAGCAGCCAAGTCTCGGTTCGTGGGACAGGGACGACCCACTACGAGCAGTACTTC
CASSQVSVRGTGTTHYEQYF
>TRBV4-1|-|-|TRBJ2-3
TGCGCCAGCAGCCAAACTCACTCAGATACGCAGTATTTT
CASSQTHSDTQYF
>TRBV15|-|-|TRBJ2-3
TGTGCCACCACCTGGGGCACAGATACGCAGTATTTT
CATTWGTDTQYF
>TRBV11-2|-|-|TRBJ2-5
TGTGCCAGCAGCTTAGGTTTACAGTTGTACCAAGAGACCCAGTACTTC
CASSLGLQLYQETQYF
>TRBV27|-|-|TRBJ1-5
TGTGCCAGCAGTCGGGGGAGCAATCAGCCCCAGCATTTT
CASSRGSNQPQHF
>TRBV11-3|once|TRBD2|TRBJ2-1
TGTGCCAGCAGCTTCTCCCTAGCGGGAGATGTTGAGCAGTTCTTC
CASSFSLAGDVEQFF
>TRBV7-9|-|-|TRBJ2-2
TGTGCCAGCAGCTCCAGCCTGGAAATTCCGCCTAACACCGGGGAGCTGTTTTTT
CASSSSLEIPPNTGELFF
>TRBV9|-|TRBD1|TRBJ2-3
TGTGCCAGCAGCGTAAGGACAGGGACAGATACGCAGTATTTT
CASSVRTGTDTQYF
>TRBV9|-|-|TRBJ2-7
TGTGCCAGCAGCGTAGAGGGGCTCGAGCAGTACTTC
CASSVEGLEQYF
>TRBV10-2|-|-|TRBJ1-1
TGCGCCAGCAGTTCGGTTCAGGACACTGAAGCTTTCTTT
CASSSVQDTEAFF
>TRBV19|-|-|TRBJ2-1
TGTGCCAGTAGGCGCGATGGGGGGGCAGGGTACAATGAGCAGTTCTTC
CASRRDGGAGYNEQFF
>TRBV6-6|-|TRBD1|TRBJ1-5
TGTGCCAGCAGTTACCCAGACAGGGGCAATCAGCCCCAGCATTTT
CASSYPDRGNQPQHF
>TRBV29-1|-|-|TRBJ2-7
TGCAGCGTTGTGGACCAGACCTACGAGCAGTACTTC
CSVVDQTYEQYF
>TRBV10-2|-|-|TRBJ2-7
TGCGCCAGCAGTGACCGACTAGAGTCGAACTCCTACGAGCAGTACTTC
CASSDRLESNSYEQYF
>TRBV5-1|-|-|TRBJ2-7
TGCGCCAGCAGCTTGGGTTCCTCCGAGCAGTACTTC
CASSLGSSEQYF
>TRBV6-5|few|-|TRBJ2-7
TGTGCCAGCAGTACCGTGGACGAGCAGTACTTC
CASSTVDEQYF
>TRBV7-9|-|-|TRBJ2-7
TGTGCCAGCAGCGCGGACACCTCTTACACCTACGAGCAGTACTTC
CASSADTSYTYEQYF
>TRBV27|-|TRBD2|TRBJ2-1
TGTGCCAGCACTACCCGGGGACTAGCGGGAATGCATGAGCAGTTCTTC
CASTTRGLAGMHEQFF
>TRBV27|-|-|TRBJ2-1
TGTGCCAGCCACCAGGGATTTGGGGAGCAGTTCTTC
CASHQGFGEQFF
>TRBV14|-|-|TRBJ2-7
TGTGCCAGCAGCCAAGGTTATTACGAGCAGTACTTC
CASSQGYYEQYF
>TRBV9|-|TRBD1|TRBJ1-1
TGTGCCAGCAGCGCGACAGGGGGACCTGAAGCTTTCTTT
CASSATGGPEAFF
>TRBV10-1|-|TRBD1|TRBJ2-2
TGCGCCAGCAGTGAGTTTTACGGACAGGCAGGCGGGGAGCTGTTTTTT
CASSEFYGQAGGELFF
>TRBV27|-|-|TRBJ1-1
TGTGCCAGCAGTTGGGGAGATAGCACTGAAGCTTTCTTT
CASSWGDSTEAFF
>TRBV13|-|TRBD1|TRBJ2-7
TGTGCCAGCAGCTCGGGACAGGGGGCCTACGAGCAGTACTTC
CASSSGQGAYEQYF